This T cell receptor beta chain was observed in a study of radiation and T cells in renal cell carcinoma. With V trimmed by 4 bases and J by 5 bases, 4 bases remained unmatched. This CDR3 contains 16 residues. Germline-derived CDR1 and CDR2 are SGHDN and FVKESK. Findings and limits, study-wide: Top tumor clonotypes rose in blood 2 weeks post-radiation, then contracted. Baseline intratumoral clonotype presence is unknown without pretreatment biopsies.

This clone was counted once. Its antigen remains unknown. Noted time point: blood 4 weeks post-SBRT, at nephrectomy. Sample treatment: 15 Gy SBRT to primary tumor, nephrectomy 4 weeks later. Nephrectomy followed 15 Gy stereotactic body radiation by 4 weeks. Data came from immunoSEQ multiplex PCR; TCRdb stores just in-frame clones and leaves some out. Among around 77,000 clones listed, around four fifths were seen once. This sequence was found in a woman between 55 and 75 years old with renal cell carcinoma. Source: blood, taken from a patient whose treatment included radiotherapy and nephrectomy. The genes are TRBV14 and TRBJ2-3; 15 nucleotides line up with TRBD2. CDR3 sequence (DNA): TGTGCCAGCAGCCTCGGACTAGCGGGGGGGCAAGATACGCAGTATTTT. The encoded protein is CASSLGLAGGQDTQYF. The full variable domain, rest sourced from reference TRBV14 and TRBJ2-3, is EAGVTQFPSHSVIEKGQTVTLRCDPISGHDNLYWYRRVMGKEIKFLLHFVKESKQDESGMPNNRFLAERTGGTYSTLKVQPAELEDSGVYFCASSLGLAGGQDTQYFGPGTRLTVL.